The 25 T cell receptor beta chains presented below share a single source sample, sequenced in a study of cytomegalovirus exposure and HLA in healthy donors. Researchers ran the PCR with 60 Vbeta and 13 Jbeta primers. Measured with immunoSEQ multiplex PCR; TCRdb has only the in-frame clones, and not every one. The top ten hold less than 1.2% of the sample, which has approximately 240,000 clones, around 89% seen once. Sample: PBMCs. These receptors were collected from a young woman in good health and CMV-seronegative.

The chain joins TRBV5-4 to TRBJ2-5, with unresolved D. The CDR3 has 13 residues. Germline V gene lookup returns CDR1 SGHNT and CDR2 YYREEE (reference sequence). The V and J ends lost 1 base and 1 base respectively, with 5 bases between them. The CDR3 nucleotides read TGTGCCAGCAGCTTGCCTAGCCAAGAGACCCAGTACTTC. It encodes CASSLPSQETQYF.

The chain combines TRBV6-5 with TRBJ1-3, with D perhaps matching TRBD1 (5 bases). The ends were cut back, 0 bases at V and 8 bases at J, with 11 bases in the middle. CDR1 is MNHEY, CDR2 SVGAGI, per germline. The CDR3 has 14 amino acids. The CDR3 nucleotides are TGTGCCAGCAGTTACTCATCAGGGTTGGACACCATATATTTT. Amino acids: CASSYSSGLDTIYF.

The rearrangement links TRBV7-2 to TRBJ1-2; a weak D match, TRBD1 (6 bases). V shed 10 bases and J shed 0 bases, with 15 bases lying between them. Germline V CDR1 and CDR2: SGHTA, FQGNSA. The CDR3 consists of 14 residues. The DNA of the CDR3 is TGTGCCATTCTGGACAGTTTAGCTAACTATGGCTACACCTTC. Its protein is CAILDSLANYGYTF.

The chain links TRBV5-1 to TRBJ2-5; maybe TRBD2 (7 bases). With 4 bases removed from V and 3 bases from J, the gap between germline ends came to 19 bases. From germline, CDR1 is SGHRS and CDR2 YFSETQ. This CDR3 comprises 16 residues. CDR3 loop: CASSMGGGGDEETQYF. CDR3 sequence (DNA): TGCGCCAGCAGCATGGGGGGAGGGGGTGACGAAGAGACCCAGTACTTC.

The sample holds one count of this clone. V usage is TRBV11-2 and J usage is TRBJ1-4; 8 bases are shared with TRBD1. The germline V gene encodes CDR1 SGHAT and CDR2 FQNNGV. The CDR3 runs 15 residues. V shed 4 bases, J shed 7 bases, and the junction held 8 bases outside the gene matches. The CDR3 loop is CASSWGDRRGEKLFF. The CDR3 DNA reads as TGTGCCAGCAGCTGGGGGGACAGGAGGGGTGAAAAACTGTTTTTT.

This clone was seen only a few times. This chain connects TRBV15 to TRBJ2-5; perhaps TRBD2 as D (6 bases). The germline gives CDR1 LNHNV, CDR2 YYDKDF (reference sequence). V dropped 5 bases and J dropped 5 bases, with 18 bases sitting between them. The CDR3 sequence is 15 residues long. The DNA for the CDR3 is TGTGCCACCAGCGTTCAGTTGGGGGGTGGGGAGACCCAGTACTTC. It yields the protein CATSVQLGGGETQYF.

The chain is built from TRBV21-1 and TRBJ1-2; whether TRBD1, the table's D call, matches the DNA was not checked. TRBV21-1 is marked as a pseudogene. This CDR3 has 17 residues. The CDR3 DNA sequence: TGTGCCAGCAGCCACCGACCCCCGGGACAGGGGCCGTATGGCTACACCTTC. Encoded protein: CASSHRPPGQGPYGYTF.

The chain carries TRBV5-1 and TRBJ2-1; tentative D call: TRBD1 (6 bases). The germline V gene has CDR1 SGHRS and CDR2 YFSETQ. CDR3 length: 15 amino acids. V was pared by 4 bases and J by 0 bases, with 11 bases between. CDR3 in amino acids: CASSGTGSSYNEQFF. The CDR3 DNA is TGCGCCAGCAGCGGAACAGGGAGCTCCTACAATGAGCAGTTCTTC.

The chain combines TRBV4-2 with TRBJ2-2; a possible D gene is TRBD1 (5 bases). The CDR3 runs 16 residues. Germline CDR1 is LGHNA and CDR2 is YNFKEQ. Trimming pared 0 bases from V and 6 bases from J, leaving 14 bases between. CDR3 in DNA: TGTGCCAGCAGCCAAGATACCAGGGCTGGGCCCGGGGAGCTGTTTTTT. Translation gives CASSQDTRAGPGELFF.

The rearrangement uses TRBV10-1 and TRBJ2-7; D might be TRBD2 (5 bases). The V and J ends lost 2 bases and 3 bases respectively, with 11 bases between them. Per germline, CDR1 WNHNN and CDR2 SYGVQD (reference sequence). This CDR3 has 14 amino acids. The CDR3 sequence is CASSEGRGLYEQYF. The CDR3 region has the DNA TGCGCCAGCAGTGAGGGTCGCGGACTCTACGAGCAGTACTTC.

The V gene is TRBV30, the J gene TRBJ1-3; D is undetermined. Germline assignment: CDR1 GTSNPN and CDR2 SVGIG (reference sequence). V was pared by 4 bases and J by 1 base, with 14 bases between. The CDR3 has 15 amino acids. CDR3 region: CAWTRETESGNTIYF. The CDR3 DNA follows: TGTGCCTGGACTCGCGAAACGGAGTCTGGAAACACCATATATTTT. The full variable domain, in which reference TRBV30 and TRBJ1-3 provide the parts outside the CDR3, is SQTIHQWPATLVQPVGSPLSLECTVEGTSNPNLYWYRQAAGRGLQLLFYSVGIGQISSEVPQNLSASRPQDRQFILSSKKLLLSDSGFYLCAWTRETESGNTIYFGEGSWLTVV.

The rearrangement links TRBV7-7 to TRBJ2-5, with a weak D call TRBD2 (6 bases). The CDR3 has 17 amino acids. Per germline, CDR1 SSHAT and CDR2 FNYEAQ (reference sequence). The V end was cut by 1 base, the J end by 5 bases, with 20 bases between. CDR3 region: CASSLVLTRGNRETQYF. The DNA for the CDR3 is TGTGCCAGCAGCTTAGTGTTGACTCGGGGGAATCGGGAGACCCAGTACTTC.

J is TRBJ2-1 and V is TRBV2; 10 bases agree with TRBD2. The V gene's germline CDR1 is SNHLY and CDR2 FYNNEI. The CDR3 length is 15 residues. V dropped 6 bases and J dropped 8; count of bases not matched to a gene: 10. This CDR3 is CASRQRGGGLYEQFF. The CDR3 DNA reads as TGTGCCAGCAGACAGCGGGGGGGCGGGCTATATGAGCAGTTCTTC.

This chain links TRBV5-4 with TRBJ2-7; 7 nucleotides match TRBD1. The germline gives CDR1 SGHNT, CDR2 YYREEE (reference sequence). Trimming removed 7 bases from V and 5 bases from J; junction bases left unmatched: 9. This CDR3 contains 13 residues. CDR3 loop: CASGQVRSNEQYF. Here the CDR3 DNA reads TGTGCCAGCGGACAGGTTAGGTCGAACGAGCAGTACTTC.

In its sample, this clone was seen a few times. The rearrangement uses TRBV5-6 and TRBJ2-1; TRBD2 might be the D (5 bases). Germline V gene lookup returns CDR1 SGHDT and CDR2 YYEEEE. Trimming pared 0 bases from V and 1 base from J, leaving 11 bases between. The CDR3 consists of 16 residues. CDR3 protein: CASSLVVGASYNEQFF. CDR3 in DNA: TGTGCCAGCAGCTTGGTGGTGGGAGCGTCCTACAATGAGCAGTTCTTC.

The chain carries TRBV5-6 and TRBJ1-5; D remains ambiguous. This CDR3 spans 16 amino acids. Looked up from germline, CDR1 is SGHDT and CDR2 is YYEEEE. V was clipped by 2 bases and J by 0 bases, with 12 bases between them. The CDR3 DNA follows: TGTGCCAGCAGCTTTAGAGGTATATATAGCAATCAGCCCCAGCATTTT. Its protein is CASSFRGIYSNQPQHF. The whole variable domain, remainder taken from reference TRBV5-6 and TRBJ1-5, is DAGVTQSPTHLIKTRGQQVTLRCSPKSGHDTVSWYQQALGQGPQFIFQYYEEEERQRGNFPDRFSGHQFPNYSSELNVNALLLGDSALYLCASSFRGIYSNQPQHFGDGTRLSIL.

The rearrangement links TRBV13 to TRBJ2-3; 8 positions agree with TRBD1. The germline V gene encodes CDR1 PRHDT and CDR2 FYEKMQ (reference sequence). J gave up 1 base and V 5 bases, and 8 bases lay outside the gene matches. The CDR3 totals 16 residues. The CDR3 DNA sequence: TGTGCCAGCAGCGTTTTCGACAGGGGAGGCACAGATACGCAGTATTTT. Protein product: CASSVFDRGGTDTQYF.

This clone was found a few times. The V gene is TRBV6-5, the J gene TRBJ2-7; 9 nucleotides agree with TRBD1. Germline CDR1 reads MNHEY; CDR2 reads SVGAGI. V shed 8 bases, J shed 5 bases, and the junction held 13 bases outside the gene matches. The length of the CDR3 is 15 residues. Here the CDR3 reads CASYGTGTGQNEQYF. Written as DNA, the CDR3 is TGTGCCAGCTACGGGACCGGGACAGGGCAAAACGAGCAGTACTTC.

The V gene is TRBV5-1, the J gene TRBJ2-2; 8 positions match TRBD2. The CDR3 loop spans 15 amino acids. Trimming cost V 4 bases and J 1 base; bases outside gene matches: 3. The germline gives CDR1 SGHRS, CDR2 YFSETQ. The CDR3: CASSGTSGNTGELFF. The CDR3 DNA is TGCGCCAGCAGCGGAACTAGCGGGAACACCGGGGAGCTGTTTTTT.

The genes are TRBV9 and TRBJ2-2; a weak D match, TRBD2 (5 bases). Germline-derived CDR1 and CDR2 are SGDLS and YYNGEE. The CDR3 extends over 15 amino acids. V lost 0 bases to trimming and J lost 2 bases, with 8 bases between them. Written as DNA, the CDR3 is TGTGCCAGCAGCGTAGGATCTAGCAACACCGGGGAGCTGTTTTTT. Amino acids: CASSVGSSNTGELFF.

The V and J genes are TRBV4-1 and TRBJ2-7, with 8 bases identical to TRBD2. Germline trimming cut 0 bases from V and 2 bases from J; bases unmatched to any gene: 9. CDR1 MGHRA and CDR2 YSYEKL come from the germline V gene. The CDR3 extends over 17 amino acids. The CDR3 region has the DNA TGCGCCAGCAGCCAAGAGTTTCGAGCGGGAGTGCCCTACGAGCAGTACTTC. It specifies CASSQEFRAGVPYEQYF.

The genes are TRBV30 and TRBJ2-2; D might be TRBD2 (5 bases). The CDR3 is made up of 14 amino acids. V shed 4 bases and J shed 2 bases, with 11 bases lying between them. CDR1 is GTSNPN, CDR2 SVGIG, per germline (reference sequence). The CDR3 nucleotides are TGTGCCTGGAACTCAGCGGCAAACACCGGGGAGCTGTTTTTT. It codes for CAWNSAANTGELFF.

The chain uses TRBV5-1 and TRBJ2-5; a possible D gene is TRBD2 (6 bases). The germline V gene has CDR1 SGHRS and CDR2 YFSETQ. V lost 4 bases to trimming and J lost 4 bases, with 14 bases between them. The CDR3 is made up of 14 amino acids. CDR3 DNA sequence: TGCGCCAGCAGCCTGGAGCGGAGGGGAGAGACCCAGTACTTC. Protein sequence: CASSLERRGETQYF.

This chain joins TRBV18 and TRBJ2-7; weak D call: TRBD1 (6 bases). The germline V gene encodes CDR1 KGHSH and CDR2 LQKENI. This CDR3 region has 14 residues. Deletions cut 3 bases from V and 3 bases from J, with 12 bases between. The CDR3 here is CASSPGTTNYEQYF. The CDR3 bases are TGTGCCAGCTCACCCGGGACAACAAACTACGAGCAGTACTTC.

The gene calls are TRBV10-1 and TRBJ1-1; D is uncertain. Germline V gene sequence: CDR1 WNHNN, CDR2 SYGVQD (reference sequence). V was shortened by 3 bases and J by 8 bases, with 7 bases between the two germline ends. The CDR3 loop spans 11 amino acids. DNA for the CDR3: TGCGCCAGCAGTGATTTGAGGGAAGCTTTCTTT. Translated, it gives CASSDLREAFF.